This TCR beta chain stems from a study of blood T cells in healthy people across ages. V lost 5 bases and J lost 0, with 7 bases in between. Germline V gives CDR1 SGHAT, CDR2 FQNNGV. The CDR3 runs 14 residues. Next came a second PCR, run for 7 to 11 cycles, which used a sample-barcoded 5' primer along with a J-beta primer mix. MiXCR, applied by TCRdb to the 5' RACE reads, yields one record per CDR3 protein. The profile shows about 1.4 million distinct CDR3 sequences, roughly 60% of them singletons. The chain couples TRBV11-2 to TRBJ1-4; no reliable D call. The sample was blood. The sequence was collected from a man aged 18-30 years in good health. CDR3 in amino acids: CASSAIATNEKLFF. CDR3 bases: TGTGCCAGCAGCGCTATCGCAACTAATGAAAAACTGTTTTTT.